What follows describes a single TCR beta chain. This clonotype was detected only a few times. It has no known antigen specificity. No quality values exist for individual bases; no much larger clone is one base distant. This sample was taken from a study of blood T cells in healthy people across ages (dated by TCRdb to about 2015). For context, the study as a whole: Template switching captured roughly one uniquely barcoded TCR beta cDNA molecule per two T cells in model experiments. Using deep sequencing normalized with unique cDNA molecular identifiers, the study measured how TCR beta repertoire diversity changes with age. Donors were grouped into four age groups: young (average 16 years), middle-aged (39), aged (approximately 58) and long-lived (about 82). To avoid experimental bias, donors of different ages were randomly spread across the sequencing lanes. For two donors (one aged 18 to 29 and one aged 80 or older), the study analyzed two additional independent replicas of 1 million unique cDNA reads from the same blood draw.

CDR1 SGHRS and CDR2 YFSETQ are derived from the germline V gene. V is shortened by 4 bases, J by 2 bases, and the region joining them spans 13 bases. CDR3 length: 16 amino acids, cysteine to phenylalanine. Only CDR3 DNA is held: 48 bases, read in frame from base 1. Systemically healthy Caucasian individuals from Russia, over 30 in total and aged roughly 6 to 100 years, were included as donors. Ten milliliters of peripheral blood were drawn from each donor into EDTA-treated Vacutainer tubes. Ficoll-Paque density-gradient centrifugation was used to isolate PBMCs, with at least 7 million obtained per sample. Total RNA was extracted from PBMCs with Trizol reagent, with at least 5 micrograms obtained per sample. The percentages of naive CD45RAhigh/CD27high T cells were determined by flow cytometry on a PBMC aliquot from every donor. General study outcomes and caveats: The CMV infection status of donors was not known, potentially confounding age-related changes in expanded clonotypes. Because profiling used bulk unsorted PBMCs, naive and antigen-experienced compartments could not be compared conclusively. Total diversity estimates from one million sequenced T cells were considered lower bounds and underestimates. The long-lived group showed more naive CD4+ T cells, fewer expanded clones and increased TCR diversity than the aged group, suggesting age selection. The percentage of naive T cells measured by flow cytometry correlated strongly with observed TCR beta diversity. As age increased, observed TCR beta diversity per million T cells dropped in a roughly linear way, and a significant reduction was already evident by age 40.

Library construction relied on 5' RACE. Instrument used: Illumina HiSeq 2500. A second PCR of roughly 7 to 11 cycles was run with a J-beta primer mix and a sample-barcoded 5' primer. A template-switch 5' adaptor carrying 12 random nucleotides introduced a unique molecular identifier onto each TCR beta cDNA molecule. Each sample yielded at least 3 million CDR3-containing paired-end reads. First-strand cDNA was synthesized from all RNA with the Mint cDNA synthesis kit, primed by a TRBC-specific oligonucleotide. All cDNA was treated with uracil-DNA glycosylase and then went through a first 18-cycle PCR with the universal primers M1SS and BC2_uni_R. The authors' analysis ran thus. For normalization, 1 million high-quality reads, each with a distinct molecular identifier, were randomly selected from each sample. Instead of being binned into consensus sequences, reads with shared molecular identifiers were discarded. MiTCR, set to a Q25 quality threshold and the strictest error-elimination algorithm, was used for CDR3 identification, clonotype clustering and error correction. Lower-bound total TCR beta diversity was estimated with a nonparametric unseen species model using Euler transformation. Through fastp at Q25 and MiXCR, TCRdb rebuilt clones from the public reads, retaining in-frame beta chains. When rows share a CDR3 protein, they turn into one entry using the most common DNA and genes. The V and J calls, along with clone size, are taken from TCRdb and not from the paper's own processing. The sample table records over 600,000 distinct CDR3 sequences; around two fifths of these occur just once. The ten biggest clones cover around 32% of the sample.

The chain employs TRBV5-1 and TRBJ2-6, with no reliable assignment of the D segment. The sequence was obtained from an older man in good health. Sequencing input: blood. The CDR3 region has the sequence CASSVDLGAGANVLTF. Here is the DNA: TGCGCCAGCAGCGTTGACCTTGGCGCTGGGGCCAACGTCCTGACTTTC.